This T cell receptor beta chain derives from a study of blood T cells in healthy people across ages. Alongside a J-beta primer mix, a sample-barcoded 5' primer served in a second PCR lasting roughly 7 to 11 cycles. TCRdb reprocessed the 5' RACE reads via MiXCR and lists one record per CDR3 protein. The sample holds under 950,000 distinct CDR3 sequences, 20% to 25% seen once. Trimming shortened V by 4 bases and J by 0 bases, and 10 bases separated the two germline ends. Germline V lookup: CDR1 SNHLY, CDR2 FYNNEI. The CDR3 sequence is 14 residues long. The sample taken for sequencing was blood. This chain connects TRBV2 to TRBJ2-7; D gene unclear. This TCR was recovered from a man aged 65 to 85 in good health. In DNA form, the CDR3 reads TGTGCCAGCAGTGCCCTTTGGAGCTCCTACGAGCAGTACTTC. Translating gives CASSALWSSYEQYF.